The 20 T cell receptor beta chains given below trace back to one sample, sequenced in a study of Tregs in tolerant kidney transplant recipients. TCRdb's copy holds only in-frame clones and misses some; the assay was immunoSEQ multiplex PCR. The table records 90,000 or so clones, approximately 94% of them present only once. Specimen: CD8+ T cells from blood. The receptors were gathered from a human donor in good health.

V is TRBV5-4 and J is TRBJ2-7; TRBD2 agrees at 7 bases. The CDR3 is 18 amino acids. Per the germline V gene, CDR1 is SGHNT and CDR2 is YYREEE (reference sequence). Germline trimming cut 0 bases from V and 3 bases from J; bases unmatched to any gene: 15. The CDR3 DNA sequence: TGTGCCAGCAGCTTGGGACCAAAAACCGGGACTACTATCTACGAGCAGTACTTC. Amino acid sequence: CASSLGPKTGTTIYEQYF. The full variable domain, completed using reference TRBV5-4 and TRBJ2-7, is ETGVTQSPTHLIKTRGQQVTLRCSSQSGHNTVSWYQQALGQGPQFIFQYYREEENGRGNFPPRFSGLQFPNYSSELNVNALELDDSALYLCASSLGPKTGTTIYEQYFGPGTRLTVT.

The chain employs TRBV5-4 and TRBJ2-7, with D tentatively TRBD2 (5 bases). Trimming shortened V by 2 bases and J by 2 bases, and 8 bases separated the two germline ends. There are 13 residues in the CDR3. Germline assignment: CDR1 SGHNT and CDR2 YYREEE (reference sequence). In DNA, the CDR3 is TGTGCCAGCAGCTTTCGGGGAACCTACGAGCAGTACTTC. It is translated as CASSFRGTYEQYF.

The V and J genes are TRBV25-1 and TRBJ1-2; D not certain. The V and J ends lost 5 bases and 0 bases respectively, with 7 bases between them. Germline V CDR1 and CDR2: MGHDK, SYGVNS. The CDR3 is 13 residues long. The CDR3 region is CASSQQSNYGYTF. Written as DNA, the CDR3 is TGTGCCAGCAGTCAACAATCTAACTATGGCTACACCTTC.

The V and J genes are TRBV28 and TRBJ2-7; TRBD1 matches at 7 bases. Per germline, CDR1 MDHEN and CDR2 SYDVKM. The CDR3 is 15 amino acids. With V trimmed by 10 bases and J by 0 bases, 12 bases remained unmatched. The CDR3 loop reads CATNGRTGVSYEQYF. As DNA, the CDR3 is TGTGCCACCAACGGCCGCACAGGGGTCTCCTACGAGCAGTACTTC.

The genes are TRBV30 and TRBJ2-7; D may be TRBD2 (7 bases). Per germline, CDR1 GTSNPN and CDR2 SVGIG (reference sequence). Trimming left V 2 bases short and J 0 bases short, with 17 bases between. This CDR3 is built from 16 residues. The chain's CDR3 is CAWSSSRGGPSYEQYF. CDR3 in DNA: TGTGCCTGGAGTAGCTCAAGGGGGGGACCCTCCTACGAGCAGTACTTC.

The J gene is TRBJ2-7, the V gene TRBV5-6; tentatively, D is TRBD2 (6 bases). Per the germline V gene, CDR1 is SGHDT and CDR2 is YYEEEE. The CDR3 contains 16 residues. Trimming shortened V by 6 bases and J by 3 bases, and 22 bases separated the two germline ends. CDR3 amino acids: CASTAAGTRSRYEQYF. The CDR3 nucleotides read TGTGCCAGCACCGCGGCGGGGACCAGAAGTCGCTACGAGCAGTACTTC.

The V call is TRBV10-1, the J call TRBJ2-2; D unclear. CDR1 and CDR2 (germline): WNHNN, SYGVQD (reference sequence). V was trimmed by 4 bases and J by 0 bases, leaving 6 bases between them. This CDR3 comprises 14 residues. CDR3 amino acids: CASSVQPNTGELFF. CDR3 coding DNA: TGCGCCAGCAGTGTTCAGCCGAACACCGGGGAGCTGTTTTTT.

The chain is built from TRBV4-1 and TRBJ1-2, with 7 nucleotides matching TRBD1. Germline V gene data show CDR1 as MGHRA and CDR2 as YSYEKL. Germline trimming cut 2 bases from V and 0 bases from J; bases unmatched to any gene: 3. This CDR3 contains 15 residues. The CDR3 bases are TGCGCCAGCAGCCAATGGGACAGTGCTAACTATGGCTACACCTTC. The encoded protein is CASSQWDSANYGYTF.

The rearrangement joins TRBV7-9 to TRBJ2-2, with 10 bases fitting TRBD2. This CDR3 spans 16 amino acids. From germline, CDR1 is SEHNR and CDR2 FQNEAQ (reference sequence). J was trimmed by 7 bases and V by 2 bases; bases with no gene match: 7. CDR3 coding DNA: TGTGCCAGCAGCTTAACCACTAGCGGGATTGGCGGGGAGCTGTTTTTT. This translates into CASSLTTSGIGGELFF.

The chain couples TRBV27 to TRBJ2-1, with 8 bases fitting TRBD2. The CDR3 covers 15 residues. J gave up 5 bases and V 8 bases, and 11 bases lay outside the gene matches. Looked up from germline, CDR1 is MNHEY and CDR2 is SMNVEV (reference sequence). The CDR3 region is CASFTAGGLNNEQFF. In nucleotides, the CDR3 is TGTGCCAGCTTCACCGCGGGGGGACTTAACAATGAGCAGTTCTTC.

The genes are TRBV7-9 and TRBJ1-2, with D possibly matching TRBD1 (6 bases). This CDR3 has 15 amino acids. Germline V gene sequence: CDR1 SEHNR, CDR2 FQNEAQ (reference sequence). The ends were cut back, 6 bases at V and 8 bases at J, with 22 bases in the middle. CDR3 region: CASSLGGQTGVGYTF. The CDR3 coding sequence is TGTGCCAGCAGTTTGGGGGGGCAGACCGGAGTGGGCTACACCTTC.

The chain couples TRBV7-9 to TRBJ2-2, with TRBD1 identical over 7 bases. Germline V gives CDR1 SEHNR, CDR2 FQNEAQ (reference sequence). With V trimmed by 4 bases and J by 1 base, 6 bases remained unmatched. The CDR3 is 16 residues long. CDR3 DNA: TGTGCCAGCAGCTCCCCTAGGACAGGGAACACCGGGGAGCTGTTTTTT. Its protein is CASSSPRTGNTGELFF.

The chain carries TRBV6-5 and TRBJ2-1; perhaps TRBD1 as D (5 bases). The CDR3 is 14 residues long. Trimming took off 2 bases at V and 7 bases at J, with 12 bases between the two ends. Germline V CDR1 and CDR2: MNHEY, SVGAGI. Here the CDR3 DNA reads TGTGCCAGCAGTTACGCGACAGTCTCAAATGAGCAGTTCTTC. Translation gives CASSYATVSNEQFF.

The gene calls are TRBV6-4 and TRBJ2-1; a weak D match, TRBD2 (5 bases). Between the trimmed V and J ends, which lost 6 bases and 5 bases, there was a span of 11 bases. Germline CDR1 and CDR2: MRHNA and SNTAGT. The CDR3 covers 13 residues. CDR3 residues: CASSSVANNEQFF. For the CDR3, the DNA is TGTGCCAGCAGCTCGGTAGCGAACAATGAGCAGTTCTTC.

The gene calls are TRBV6-1 and TRBJ2-5, with D hard to call. The J call may not be correct, given that the DNA end is closer to TRBJ2-7. The CDR3 has 12 amino acids. From germline, CDR1 is MNHNS and CDR2 SASEGT. The CDR3 DNA follows: TGTGCCAGCAGTGAAGTATCCTACGAGCAGTACTTC. Its translation: CASSEVSYEQYF.

The chain recombines TRBV27 with TRBJ1-1; the D is unclear. V lost 7 bases and J lost 6, with 15 bases in between. Per the germline V gene, CDR1 is MNHEY and CDR2 is SMNVEV (reference sequence). This CDR3 contains 13 residues. In DNA form, the CDR3 reads TGTGCCAGCACCCATTGGGGAGAGGCTGAAGCTTTCTTT. Its translation: CASTHWGEAEAFF.

The chain carries TRBV29-1 and TRBJ1-3, with D possibly TRBD1 on 5 matching bases. The V end lost 3 bases, the J end lost 3 bases, and 12 bases lay between the germline ends. Germline V gene lookup returns CDR1 SQVTM and CDR2 ANQGSEA. This CDR3 is built from 14 residues. In nucleotides, the CDR3 is TGCAGCGTTGATTTGGGGCGGGGTGGAAACACCATATATTTT. Protein: CSVDLGRGGNTIYF.

The genes are TRBV6-5 and TRBJ1-3; possible D gene TRBD1, 6 bases. The germline V and J ends were trimmed by 7 bases and 2 bases, with 15 bases remaining between them. The CDR3 runs 15 residues. Looked up from germline, CDR1 is MNHEY and CDR2 is SVGAGI. In nucleotides, the CDR3 is TGTGCCAGCACCCAATGGGGGGCAACTGGAAACACCATATATTTT. It is translated as CASTQWGATGNTIYF.

This sequence joins TRBV6-5 and TRBJ2-5, with D uncertain. The CDR3 consists of 12 residues. V lost 6 bases and J 4 bases, leaving 9 bases between the germline ends. Per germline, CDR1 MNHEY and CDR2 SVGAGI. CDR3 in DNA: TGTGCCAGCAGCTCAGCTGGAGAGACCCAGTACTTC. Translation gives CASSSAGETQYF.

V usage is TRBV30 and J usage is TRBJ2-3, with a possible D match to TRBD2 (6 bases). Trimming shortened V by 2 bases and J by 2 bases, and 17 bases separated the two germline ends. The CDR3 extends over 16 amino acids. Germline V CDR1 and CDR2: GTSNPN, SVGIG (reference sequence). The CDR3 reads CAWSSSTRFYTDTQYF. The CDR3 bases are TGTGCCTGGAGTTCCTCGACTAGATTCTACACAGATACGCAGTATTTT. The whole variable domain, remainder taken from reference TRBV30 and TRBJ2-3, is SQTIHQWPATLVQPVGSPLSLECTVEGTSNPNLYWYRQAAGRGLQLLFYSVGIGQISSEVPQNLSASRPQDRQFILSSKKLLLSDSGFYLCAWSSSTRFYTDTQYFGPGTRLTVL.